The clone carrying this T cell receptor beta chain was recorded only once. No antigen is known for it. TEMRA cells were enriched by FACS, and CD4+ and CD8+ T cells were negatively isolated. Random hexamers primed reverse transcription of about 0.45 to 1 ug RNA. A single record per CDR3 protein comes from TCRdb applying MiXCR to the immunoSEQ multiplex PCR reads. The sample has 77,000 or so distinct CDR3 sequences; approximately 94% are singletons. The sample is drawn from a study of CD8 T cells in Susac syndrome. This CDR3 contains 15 residues. V dropped 4 bases and J dropped 3; count of bases not matched to a gene: 5. In germline, CDR1 is SGDLS, CDR2 YYNGEE. Study-level points and caveats: The CD4+ T cell repertoires in Susac syndrome did not show any clonal expansion.

The chain employs TRBV9 and TRBJ2-1; 9 nucleotides agree with TRBD2. This TCR was recovered from a human donor with Susac syndrome. The sample taken for sequencing was CD4+ T cells from PBMCs. The CDR3 here is CASSSSGSFYNEQFF. The CDR3 region has the DNA TGTGCCAGCAGCAGTAGCGGGAGCTTCTACAATGAGCAGTTCTTC. Drawing the rest from reference TRBV9 and TRBJ2-1, the complete variable domain is DSGVTQTPKHLITATGQRVTLRCSPRSGDLSVYWYQQSLDQGLQFLIQYYNGEERAKGNILERFSAQQFPDLHSELNLSSLELGDSALYFCASSSSGSFYNEQFFGPGTRLTVL.